This T cell receptor (beta chain) emerged from a study of shared clonotypes between healthy human individuals. TCRdb's copy holds only in-frame clones and misses some; the assay was immunoSEQ multiplex PCR. The sample gives 2 million to 2.5 million clones, less than 95% of which show up once; more than 0.35% is in the top ten. This CDR3 has 14 amino acids. Germline V gives CDR1 MNHEY, CDR2 SVGAGI. The ends were cut back, 5 bases at V and 4 bases at J, with 15 bases in the middle. The rearrangement uses TRBV6-5 and TRBJ2-7, with D hard to call. The clonotype originates from a man aged 18 to 29 in good health. Some clones in this sample may be carry-over from other donors' samples. The sample consisted of naive CD4+ T cells from PBMCs. Subset noted: CD45RA+ positively selected. CDR3 in amino acids: CASSTSSVWYEQYF. CDR3 coding DNA: TGTGCCAGCAGTACGTCCTCAGTTTGGTACGAGCAGTACTTC.